The clone carrying this T cell receptor beta chain occurred many times. The second PCR ran roughly 6 to 11 cycles with a sample-barcoded 5' primer and J-beta primers. A single record per CDR3 protein comes from TCRdb applying MiXCR to the 5' RACE reads. The sample carries hundreds of thousands of distinct CDR3 sequences, more than 25% recorded once. These data come from a study of blood T cells in healthy people across ages. At least 6 micrograms of total RNA were extracted per sample. This CDR3 has 17 residues. From germline, CDR1 is LGHDT and CDR2 YNNKEL (reference sequence). V lost 0 bases and J 1 base, leaving 13 bases between the germline ends.

This chain joins TRBV3-1 and TRBJ2-4; weak D call: TRBD1 (7 bases). The receptor comes from a woman older than 75 in good health. Sequencing input: blood. In nucleotides, the CDR3 is TGTGCCAGCAGCCAAGATAGGAGGGGGCAGGCCAAAAACATTCAGTACTTC. It specifies CASSQDRRGQAKNIQYF.